This TCR beta chain is drawn from a study of graft-versus-host responses after intestinal transplantation. Study-wide background: Isolated intestinal, liver-intestinal, or multivisceral transplants were what recipients had.

General study results and limits: When patients had graft-donor T cell macrochimerism, their allografts held high graft-versus-host to host-versus-graft clonal ratios. The authors found GvH clones in recipient marrow, some appearing first in ileum or blood.

The protocol was immunoSEQ multiplex PCR, while the TCRdb copy is restricted to in-frame clones and leaves out a portion. The sample carries roughly 96,000 clones, about 91% recorded once. Germline V CDR1 and CDR2: SEHNR, FQNEAQ (reference sequence). The CDR3 loop spans 16 amino acids. V was clipped by 5 bases and J by 6 bases; unmatched bases: 11. As concerns this clone: Its antigen remains unidentified.

This sample comprised unstimulated CD8+ T cells sorted from spleen or lymph node cells, obtained before intestinal transplant. The chain joins TRBV7-9 to TRBJ2-3; 10 nucleotides agree with TRBD2. This TCR was recovered from a human donor who received an intestinal transplant. CDR3 bases: TGTGCCAGCAGCCCCGGACCCAGCGGGGGGGTGGATACGCAGTATTTT. It codes for CASSPGPSGGVDTQYF.